The present TCR beta chain was sequenced within a study of blood T cell repertoires in COVID-19 (dated by TCRdb to 2018 to 2021). Broadly, across the study: Samples covering the acute and convalescent phases of COVID-19 were provided by collaborators in the United States, Italy and Spain. The repertoires were released in a freely available public database meant as a resource for research on the immune response to SARS-CoV-2. The dataset comprised deeply sampled blood TCRbeta repertoires from subjects exposed to, actively infected with, or recovered from COVID-19. Where available, HLA class I and class II types were obtained from metadata supplied by the sample provider rather than from assay-based typing. The prospective study material was composed of cDNA or gDNA derived from T cells, B-cell-depleted T cells, or PBMCs. The samples were drawn from two sources: the first 160 participants of the ongoing ImmuneRACE study, and 1,200 or so subjects contributed by 6 global collaborators. A de-identified subject ID, COVID-19 status, age in years and sex were almost always included in the sample metadata. General study outcomes and caveats: How much clinical and demographic metadata was included differed by source and by participant, and the metadata was provided uncurated.

TCRbeta CDR3 regions were amplified from genomic DNA by means of the immunoSEQ Assay, a bias-controlled multiplex PCR. As for how the authors treated the data: The number of nucleated cells in each sample was estimated from the amplification of reference gene primers within the assay. To quantify the absolute abundance of each unique TCRbeta CDR3 rearrangement, sequence reads were collapsed and filtered. Productive Simpson clonality was computed per sample as the square root of Simpson's diversity index over productive rearrangements. This is the immuneACCESS table as TCRdb keeps it, with only in-frame sequences that have V and J called. A part of the clones is gone; compared with another copy, unresolved V genes explain less than half, and the rest is unexplained. The V and J calls and the clone size are those of that table, but D and trimming were determined from the DNA. This sample comprises 65,000 to 90,000 clones, about nine tenths of them detected only once. The top ten clonotypes cover approximately 10% of the sample.

Inclusive of the bounding cysteine and phenylalanine, the CDR3 is 15 residues long. The kept DNA is CDR3 alone, 45 bases in frame from the first base. Trimming removed 0 bases from V and 2 bases from J; the gene matches leave 3 bases unexplained. The germline V gene encodes CDR1 LNHNV and CDR2 YYDKDF (reference sequence). Collaborating institutions collected whole blood in K2EDTA tubes following their own protocols. For TCRbeta analysis, collaborator samples were shipped as frozen whole blood, as isolated PBMCs, or as DNA extracted from either sample type. A word on this clone: No cognate antigen has been identified for it. Per-base qualities were not stored, and no clone one base away is much larger.

The sequence derives from a woman under 30 with acute or convalescent COVID-19. The material sequenced was peripheral blood. The chain is encoded by TRBV15 joined to TRBJ2-7; 8 bases in between match TRBD1. The DNA sequence follows: TGTGCCACCAGCAGAGACAGGGGGCTACCCTACGAGCAGTACTTC. Its translation reads: CATSRDRGLPYEQYF.